This T cell receptor (beta chain) appears in the sequencing data of a study of identical twins. A note on this clonotype: What it binds is unknown.

CDR1 is SGHTA and CDR2 is FQGNSA in the germline V gene. V gave up 6 bases and J gave up 5 bases, with 14 bases separating them. The CDR3 consists of 14 residues. TCRdb reanalysed the 5' RACE reads using MiXCR and keeps one entry per CDR3 protein. The repertoire holds 700,000 or so distinct CDR3 sequences, with less than 25% as singletons. Notes on the study in general: Insertions were fewer in abundant cord blood beta clonotypes, whereas memory repertoires showed none of this pattern.

This sample also appeared in a second study, on T cells expressing NK-cell markers. This second study notes: Seven of the eight sequenced donors were classified as HCMV-seropositive, and one was classified as seronegative. Of CD8+ T cells, about 1.0-8% belonged to dominant NKG2C+ clonotypes in five or six donors.

The rearrangement uses TRBV7-2 and TRBJ2-1, with D possibly TRBD1 on 6 matching bases. This TCR was sampled from a woman under 30 in good health. The sample taken for sequencing was PBMCs. CDR3: CASRRWTVDNEQFF. CDR3 in DNA: TGTGCCAGCAGGCGGTGGACAGTTGACAATGAGCAGTTCTTC.